Shown below are 19 T cell receptor beta chains from a single sample sequenced in a study of OX40 agonist ivuxolimab in advanced cancers. Only in-frame clones appear in the TCRdb table, and some are missing; sequencing was by immunoSEQ multiplex PCR. The sample holds fewer than 80,000 clones, about 83% seen once. Material: CD4+ or CD8+ T cells sorted from blood, obtained in a trial of the OX40 agonist ivuxolimab. Receptors originate from an adult with an advanced solid tumor such as melanoma, head and neck, liver or kidney cancer.

Concerning this clone itself: The same CDR3 arises from other DNA sequences in this sample as well. J is TRBJ1-1 and V is TRBV9; D not certain. V was shortened by 0 bases and J by 1 base, with 4 bases between the two germline ends. Germline CDR1 reads SGDLS; CDR2 reads YYNGEE. The CDR3 extends over 13 amino acids. The CDR3 protein is CASSVAPNTEAFF. The CDR3 DNA is TGTGCCAGCAGCGTAGCACCGAACACTGAAGCTTTCTTT.

The chain combines TRBV5-1 with TRBJ2-1, with a tentative D call TRBD1 (6 bases). The CDR3 is 14 residues long. Germline CDR1 SGHRS, CDR2 YFSETQ. Trimming left V 0 bases short and J 6 bases short, with 10 bases between. CDR3 nucleotides: TGCGCCAGCAGCTTGGGAGGACAGTCCAATGAGCAGTTCTTC. Translating gives CASSLGGQSNEQFF. The full variable domain, with the rest looked up from reference TRBV5-1 and TRBJ2-1, is KAGVTQTPRYLIKTRGQQVTLSCSPISGHRSVSWYQQTPGQGLQFLFEYFSETQRNKGNFPGRFSGRQFSNSRSEMNVSTLELGDSALYLCASSLGGQSNEQFFGPGTRLTVL.

The rearrangement links TRBV2 to TRBJ2-4, with D uncertain. Germline CDR1 SNHLY, CDR2 FYNNEI. The CDR3 length is 15 residues. The V end was cut by 2 bases, the J end by 1 base, with 9 bases between. CDR3 nucleotide sequence: TGTGCCAGCAGTGAATTAGGGAACGCCAAAAACATTCAGTACTTC. It encodes CASSELGNAKNIQYF.

This chain uses TRBV5-1 with TRBJ2-1; the match to TRBD2 covers 7 bases. The trim removed 4 bases at V and 7 bases at J, leaving 11 bases unmatched. Germline CDR1 reads SGHRS; CDR2 reads YFSETQ. This CDR3 region has 15 residues. CDR3 residues: CASSAREVRVNEQFF. Written as DNA, the CDR3 is TGCGCCAGCAGCGCTCGGGAGGTTAGGGTAAATGAGCAGTTCTTC.

The chain uses TRBV6-5 and TRBJ1-6; 7 nucleotides align to TRBD1. V lost 4 bases to trimming and J lost 5 bases; unmatched junction nucleotides: 5. CDR1 and CDR2 from the germline V gene are MNHEY and SVGAGI. This CDR3 is built from 15 residues. CDR3 loop: CASSFRGRNNSPLHF. CDR3 coding DNA: TGTGCCAGCAGTTTTAGGGGGCGAAATAATTCACCCCTCCACTTT.

The rearrangement uses TRBV9 and TRBJ1-4, with TRBD1 as a possible D gene (5 bases). The germline V gene encodes CDR1 SGDLS and CDR2 YYNGEE. V gave up 0 bases and J gave up 3 bases, with 6 bases separating them. This CDR3 has 14 amino acids. Here the CDR3 DNA reads TGTGCCAGCAGCGTAGGACAGTCTAATGAAAAACTGTTTTTT. Its protein product is CASSVGQSNEKLFF. Filled out from reference TRBV9 and TRBJ1-4, the complete variable domain reads DSGVTQTPKHLITATGQRVTLRCSPRSGDLSVYWYQQSLDQGLQFLIQYYNGEERAKGNILERFSAQQFPDLHSELNLSSLELGDSALYFCASSVGQSNEKLFFGSGTQLSVL.

V usage is TRBV5-1 and J usage is TRBJ1-1; D not certain. V gave up 0 bases and J gave up 4 bases, with 7 bases separating them. Germline values: CDR1 SGHRS, CDR2 YFSETQ. CDR3 length: 13 amino acids. For the CDR3, the DNA is TGCGCCAGCAGCTTGGTAGGGTCCACTGAAGCTTTCTTT. This codes for CASSLVGSTEAFF.

The chain joins TRBV5-1 to TRBJ1-4; 7 nucleotides align to TRBD1. The CDR3 is 15 amino acids. Per the germline V gene, CDR1 is SGHRS and CDR2 is YFSETQ. Losses at the gene ends were 4 bases for V and 8 bases for J; bases not matched to a gene: 11. In nucleotides, the CDR3 is TGCGCCAGCAGCCCAGGAGCAGGGGGACAGGAAAAACTGTTTTTT. Translating it yields CASSPGAGGQEKLFF.

CDR3 bases: TGTGCCAGCAGCTTATTAGCGGGGGGGAAGGGGCAAGAGACCCAGTACTTC. Translated, it gives CASSLLAGGKGQETQYF. The J gene is TRBJ2-5, the V gene TRBV7-2; TRBD2 matches at 11 bases. The CDR3 extends over 17 amino acids. In germline, CDR1 is SGHTA, CDR2 FQGNSA. Trimming took 2 bases from V and 2 from J; bases not matched to a gene: 7.

The chain links TRBV30 to TRBJ1-3; D gene unclear. Trimming cost V 8 bases and J 7 bases, with 21 bases left between them. The CDR3 extends over 14 amino acids. The germline V gene encodes CDR1 GTSNPN and CDR2 SVGIG (reference sequence). The CDR3 region has the DNA TGTGCCCGCTCCCGAATGATGGATTGGAACACCATATATTTT. It translates to CARSRMMDWNTIYF.

This sequence joins TRBV19 and TRBJ2-2; D is unresolved. Germline lookup yields CDR1 LNHDA and CDR2 SQIVND (reference sequence). CDR3 size: 15 residues. The V gene lost 1 base and the J gene lost 5 bases, with 11 bases spanning the gap. This CDR3 is CASSIVGIGTGELFF. The CDR3, as DNA: TGTGCCAGTAGTATAGTGGGAATCGGGACCGGGGAGCTGTTTTTT.

Here the CDR3 reads CASSLAQGSGANVLTF. Written as DNA, the CDR3 is TGTGCCAGCAGCTTAGCGCAGGGCTCTGGGGCCAACGTCCTGACTTTC. The chain carries TRBV11-2 and TRBJ2-6; tentatively, D is TRBD1 (5 bases). CDR3 length: 16 amino acids. The germline V gene has CDR1 SGHAT and CDR2 FQNNGV. Trimming stripped 1 base from V and 0 bases from J, with 7 bases between.

V is TRBV5-1 and J is TRBJ2-3; tentatively, D is TRBD2 (5 bases). The CDR3 length is 14 residues. With 2 bases removed from V and 5 bases from J, the gap between germline ends came to 12 bases. Per germline, CDR1 SGHRS and CDR2 YFSETQ. Written as DNA, the CDR3 is TGCGCCAGCAGCTTACGGCGGGTTCTAGATACGCAGTATTTT. Amino acids: CASSLRRVLDTQYF.

The chain employs TRBV5-4 and TRBJ2-1; 10 bases map to TRBD2. The CDR3 has 15 amino acids. Trimming took 4 bases from V and 1 from J; bases not matched to a gene: 2. Germline lookup yields CDR1 SGHNT and CDR2 YYREEE (reference sequence). DNA for the CDR3: TGTGCCAGCAGCATGACTAGCGGGTCCTACAATGAGCAGTTCTTC. Encoded protein: CASSMTSGSYNEQFF.

The chain links TRBV9 to TRBJ2-2; 9 bases line up with TRBD2. CDR3 length: 15 amino acids. J lost 0 bases, V lost 4 bases, and 1 base had no gene match. In germline, CDR1 is SGDLS, CDR2 YYNGEE. The chain's CDR3 is CASSLAGTNTGELFF. The DNA for the CDR3 is TGTGCCAGCAGCCTAGCGGGGACGAACACCGGGGAGCTGTTTTTT.

The rearrangement uses TRBV27 and TRBJ2-7, with 10 positions matching TRBD2. V trimming: 4 bases; J trimming: 4 bases; junction bases outside the gene matches: 13. CDR1 is MNHEY, CDR2 SMNVEV, per germline (reference sequence). The CDR3 is 17 amino acids. CDR3 bases: TGTGCCAGCAGTTCAGCGGGGGGGGGATCTCCTTTTTACGAGCAGTACTTC. This gives the protein CASSSAGGGSPFYEQYF.

As regards this clone: Other DNA sequences in the sample encode the same CDR3. This chain joins TRBV15 and TRBJ2-7; D is uncertain. CDR1 and CDR2 from the germline V gene are LNHNV and YYDKDF (reference sequence). The CDR3 runs 15 residues. V lost 1 base and J lost 1, with 11 bases in between. CDR3 residues: CATSRGTVLSYEQYF. The DNA of the CDR3 is TGTGCCACCAGCAGAGGAACCGTATTATCCTACGAGCAGTACTTC. Using reference TRBV15 and TRBJ2-7 for the parts outside the CDR3, the full variable domain is DAMVIQNPRYQVTQFGKPVTLSCSQTLNHNVMYWYQQKSSQAPKLLFHYYDKDFNNEADTPDNFQSRRPNTSFCFLDIRSPGLGDTAMYLCATSRGTVLSYEQYFGPGTRLTVT.

This clone was picked up a small number of times. This chain links TRBV2 with TRBJ1-6; D gene uncertain. This CDR3 spans 13 amino acids. The germline gives CDR1 SNHLY, CDR2 FYNNEI. Trimming pared 8 bases from V and 3 bases from J, leaving 8 bases between. CDR3 region: CASRVNYNSPLHF. DNA of the CDR3: TGTGCCAGCCGGGTTAACTATAATTCACCCCTCCACTTT.

The J gene is TRBJ1-4, the V gene TRBV7-2; weak D call: TRBD1 (6 bases). This CDR3 has 18 residues. Between the trimmed V and J ends, which lost 5 bases and 6 bases, there was a span of 25 bases. Germline-derived CDR1 and CDR2 are SGHTA and FQGNSA. The DNA of the CDR3 is TGTGCCAGCAGCCCCCGGACAGCTATCAAGCCCCATGATGAAAAACTGTTTTTT. The encoded protein is CASSPRTAIKPHDEKLFF.